The 17 T cell receptor beta chains in this list originate from one sample, sequenced in a study of blood T cell repertoires in COVID-19. Assay: immunoSEQ multiplex PCR; the TCRdb copy retains only in-frame clones and omits some. This repertoire shows more than 250,000 clones, around 90% found once; its top ten account for 0.7%. Sequenced material: peripheral blood. These TCRs come from a human donor in a cohort sampled during active COVID-19.

This chain links TRBV9 with TRBJ1-5; D is unresolved. Germline lookup yields CDR1 SGDLS and CDR2 YYNGEE. The CDR3 consists of 13 residues. Between the trimmed V and J ends, which lost 4 bases and 6 bases, there was a span of 11 bases. The CDR3 loop is CASSLEGFQPQHF. Here the CDR3 DNA reads TGTGCCAGCAGCCTCGAGGGATTTCAGCCCCAGCATTTT.

This clone was recorded once. The chain recombines TRBV29-1 with TRBJ2-1, with 7 nucleotides matching TRBD2. Germline assignment: CDR1 SQVTM and CDR2 ANQGSEA. This CDR3 is built from 12 residues. Trimming took 4 bases from V and 7 from J; bases not matched to a gene: 4. The CDR3 nucleotides are TGCAGCGTTGGGGGGGGAGGGAATGAGCAGTTCTTC. Amino acid sequence: CSVGGGGNEQFF.

The chain combines TRBV28 with TRBJ1-1; possibly TRBD1 for D (6 bases). In germline, CDR1 is MDHEN, CDR2 SYDVKM. V lost 7 bases and J 6 bases, leaving 15 bases between the germline ends. The CDR3 sequence is 13 residues long. The DNA for the CDR3 is TGTGCCAGCAAGCGATGGGGGCATCCTGAAGCTTTCTTT. Encoded protein: CASKRWGHPEAFF.

Notes on this clone: A junction end diverges from the germline sequence, so it may reflect a read error. The chain recombines TRBV10-3 with TRBJ2-5; 11 bases are a match to TRBD2. The germline gives CDR1 ENHRY, CDR2 SYGVKD. The CDR3 sequence is 16 residues long. The CDR3 nucleotides are TGTGCCATCAGTGAGTCGTTGGGACTAGCGGCCCCTCCGTTGAACTTC. This gives the protein CAISESLGLAAPPLNF.

The rearrangement joins TRBV25-1 to TRBJ2-1; 9 bases fit TRBD2. This CDR3 spans 15 amino acids. The ends lost 1 base at V and 7 bases at J; junction bases unmatched: 5. The V gene's germline CDR1 is MGHDK and CDR2 SYGVNS. The CDR3 reads CASSELSSGINEQFF. The CDR3 region has the DNA TGTGCCAGCAGTGAATTGTCTAGCGGGATTAATGAGCAGTTCTTC.

The V gene is TRBV19, the J gene TRBJ2-3; the match to TRBD1 covers 7 bases. This CDR3 is built from 13 residues. Per the germline V gene, CDR1 is LNHDA and CDR2 is SQIVND (reference sequence). Trimming took 5 bases from V and 3 from J; bases not matched to a gene: 2. The CDR3 reads CASSSDRTDTQYF. DNA for the CDR3: TGTGCCAGTAGTTCGGACAGGACAGATACGCAGTATTTT.

The rearrangement links TRBV10-3 to TRBJ1-1, with a tentative D call TRBD1 (5 bases). In germline, CDR1 is ENHRY, CDR2 SYGVKD. Trimming removed 6 bases from V and 5 bases from J, with 10 bases in between. The CDR3 covers 12 residues. CDR3 in DNA: TGTGCCATCAGCTGGGGGAGGACTGAAGCTTTCTTT. Residues: CAISWGRTEAFF.

The rearrangement uses TRBV24-1 and TRBJ1-2; D gene unclear. CDR1 and CDR2 (germline): KGHDR, SFDVKD. V was shortened by 4 bases and J by 4 bases, with 3 bases between the two germline ends. The CDR3 length is 11 residues. For the CDR3, the DNA is TGTGCCACCAGTGACGTCTATGGCTACACCTTC. Amino acids: CATSDVYGYTF.

CDR3 coding DNA: TGCAGTGCTCGGACTCACGACGAGCAGTACTTC. This sequence encodes CSARTHDEQYF. V is TRBV20-1 and J is TRBJ2-7, with D possibly TRBD2 on 5 matching bases. CDR3 length: 11 residues. The germline V gene has CDR1 DFQATT and CDR2 SNEGSKA (reference sequence). The V end lost 5 bases, the J end lost 5 bases, and 10 bases lay between the germline ends.

The sample holds one count of this clone. The gene calls are TRBV18 and TRBJ1-6, with 9 bases matching TRBD1. Per germline, CDR1 KGHSH and CDR2 LQKENI. This CDR3 region has 13 residues. J gave up 10 bases and V 10 bases, and 8 bases lay outside the gene matches. This CDR3 is CANVQGAESPLHF. In nucleotides, the CDR3 is TGTGCCAACGTACAGGGGGCAGAGTCACCCCTCCACTTT.

The chain carries TRBV21-1 and TRBJ1-2. TRBV21-1 is a pseudogene. The CDR3 length is 13 residues. CDR3: CASSKDAKRGYTF. The CDR3 DNA reads as TGTGCCAGCAGCAAAGACGCGAAGAGAGGCTACACCTTC.

The chain recombines TRBV4-1 with TRBJ2-5; 9 nucleotides line up with TRBD1. The V segment lost 6 bases and the J segment 4 bases; nucleotides outside the gene matches: 9. This CDR3 region has 15 residues. Per the germline V gene, CDR1 is MGHRA and CDR2 is YSYEKL. The chain's CDR3 is CASRIGDRAGETQYF. In nucleotides, the CDR3 is TGCGCCAGCAGGATTGGGGACAGGGCTGGAGAGACCCAGTACTTC.

The chain joins TRBV18 to TRBJ2-7; 8 nucleotides match TRBD1. The junction had 0 bases not matched to a gene; V was cut back by 4 bases and J by 1 base. The CDR3 contains 13 residues. Germline V lookup: CDR1 KGHSH, CDR2 LQKENI. The CDR3: CASSRDRSYEQYF. The CDR3 DNA reads as TGTGCCAGCTCACGGGACAGGTCCTACGAGCAGTACTTC.

The chain carries TRBV3-1 (or the pseudogene TRBV3-2) and TRBJ2-3, with D possibly TRBD2 on 5 matching bases. Germline values: CDR1 LGHDT, CDR2 YNNKEL (reference sequence). V was trimmed by 3 bases and J by 0 bases, leaving 19 bases between them. This CDR3 is built from 18 residues. CDR3 sequence (DNA): TGTGCCAGCAGCCATTCAGGTTCCAGCGGACTTAGCACAGATACGCAGTATTTT. It codes for CASSHSGSSGLSTDTQYF.

The rearrangement uses TRBV9 and TRBJ2-3, with TRBD1 identical over 12 bases. V lost 3 bases to trimming and J lost 4 bases; unmatched junction nucleotides: 12. The CDR3 length is 18 residues. Germline V CDR1 and CDR2: SGDLS, YYNGEE. The DNA of the CDR3 is TGTGCCAGCAGCGCTATTGGGACAGGGGGCGACAGATCAGATACGCAGTATTTT. This codes for CASSAIGTGGDRSDTQYF.

This chain links TRBV3-1 (or the pseudogene TRBV3-2) with TRBJ1-4, with 8 bases matching TRBD1. Losses at the gene ends were 7 bases for V and 10 bases for J; bases not matched to a gene: 8. Per the germline V gene, CDR1 is LGHDT and CDR2 is YNNKEL (reference sequence). The CDR3 spans 13 residues. CDR3 sequence reads: CASNSGGQGKLFF. CDR3 DNA: TGTGCCAGCAATTCAGGGGGCCAGGGAAAACTGTTTTTT.

The chain employs TRBV28 and TRBJ2-4; 9 bases fit TRBD1. The CDR3 runs 16 residues. The V gene's germline CDR1 is MDHEN and CDR2 SYDVKM. With 0 bases clipped from V and 6 bases from J, the junction kept 6 bases outside the gene matches. Here the CDR3 reads CASSLWTGGFVNIQYF. The CDR3 DNA sequence: TGTGCCAGCAGTTTATGGACAGGGGGATTCGTAAACATTCAGTACTTC.